A selection of T cell receptor beta chains follows, all from one sample in a study of shared clonotypes between healthy human individuals. Repertoires were generated with immunoSEQ multiplex PCR, while TCRdb's copy carries only in-frame clones and drops some. The sample contains fewer than 850,000 clones, roughly 70% of which appear only once. Sequences were obtained from memory CD4+ T cells sorted from blood. These TCRs come from a woman between 25 and 40 years old in good health. Each CDR3 is given with its conserved first and last residue. A D gene is named only where the DNA matches it firmly. Some rows have no size entry. The others give once, few or many, or a class for an expanded clone.

v_gene	abundance	len	j_gene	d_gene	CDR3aa	CDR3nt
TRBV2	many	16	TRBJ1-5	-	CASSPGGIRSNQPQHF	TGTGCCAGCAGTCCGGGGGGAATTCGCAGCAATCAGCCCCAGCATTTT
TRBV5-4	-	16	TRBJ1-3	-	CASSWNPESSGNTIYF	TGTGCCAGCAGCTGGAATCCGGAGAGCTCTGGAAACACCATATATTTT
TRBV30	many	13	TRBJ1-2	TRBD1	CAWSVQGDYGYTF	TGTGCCTGGAGTGTACAGGGGGACTATGGCTACACCTTC
TRBV28	-	15	TRBJ1-5	-	CASSLTDLQIQPQHF	TGTGCCAGCAGTTTAACTGATTTACAAATTCAGCCCCAGCATTTT
TRBV6-5	-	14	TRBJ1-1	-	CASSYSEGMTEAFF	TGTGCCAGCAGTTACTCGGAGGGAATGACTGAAGCTTTCTTT
TRBV5-1	-	14	TRBJ2-4	TRBD2	CASSKGTSGNIQYF	TGCGCCAGCAGCAAAGGGACTAGCGGAAACATTCAGTACTTC
TRBV19	-	14	TRBJ2-3	TRBD2	CASTYSGSTDTQYF	TGTGCCAGTACTTATAGCGGGAGCACAGATACGCAGTATTTT
TRBV18	-	13	TRBJ2-2	TRBD1	CASSRQGAGELFF	TGTGCCAGCTCACGGCAGGGGGCCGGGGAGCTGTTTTTT
TRBV5-1	-	14	TRBJ2-7	-	CASSLGSLGNEQYF	TGCGCCAGCAGCTTGGGCTCTTTGGGTAACGAGCAGTACTTC
TRBV27	-	13	TRBJ1-2	-	CASSFQDRYGYTF	TGTGCCAGCAGTTTCCAGGACAGATATGGCTACACCTTC
TRBV11-2	-	14	TRBJ1-2	-	CASSLDLRGWGYTF	TGTGCCAGCAGCTTAGATCTTAGGGGTTGGGGCTACACCTTC
TRBV12-5	-	13	TRBJ2-5	-	CASGEQGGETQYF	TGTGCTAGTGGTGAACAGGGTGGAGAGACCCAGTACTTC
TRBV7-7	-	16	TRBJ2-3	TRBD1	CASSSGTGGKTDTQYF	TGTGCCAGCAGCTCAGGGACAGGCGGGAAAACAGATACGCAGTATTTT
TRBV7-2	few	18	TRBJ2-7	-	CASSPKSGRGRFANEQYF	TGTGCCAGCAGCCCTAAGAGCGGGCGCGGGCGGTTCGCGAACGAGCAGTACTTC
TRBV6-4	-	14	TRBJ1-6	-	CASRASGFNSPLHF	TGTGCCAGCAGGGCCTCAGGGTTCAATTCACCCCTCCACTTT
TRBV20-1	-	11	TRBJ2-1	-	CSARIGDEQFF	TGCAGTGCTAGGATAGGAGATGAGCAGTTCTTC
TRBV6-5	-	13	TRBJ1-4	-	CASSRDINEKLFF	TGTGCCAGCAGCCGGGACATCAATGAAAAACTGTTTTTT
TRBV6-1	few	13	TRBJ1-1	-	CASSDKMNTEAFF	TGTGCCAGCAGTGACAAAATGAACACTGAAGCTTTCTTT
TRBV4-1	-	13	TRBJ1-6	-	CASSQDRGTPLHF	TGCGCCAGCAGCCAAGATCGGGGAACACCCCTCCACTTT
TRBV11-2	-	13	TRBJ2-7	TRBD1	CAGSRDRGAEQYF	TGTGCCGGGTCCCGGGACAGGGGAGCCGAGCAGTACTTC
TRBV28	-	12	TRBJ2-3	-	CASSFPGNTQYF	TGTGCCAGCAGTTTCCCGGGTAATACGCAGTATTTT
TRBV7-2	-	14	TRBJ1-5	-	CASSKGYSNQPQHF	TGTGCCAGCAGCAAGGGTTATAGCAATCAGCCCCAGCATTTT
TRBV19	few	14	TRBJ2-3	TRBD2	CASSPLAGTDTQYF	TGTGCCAGTAGTCCTCTAGCGGGAACAGATACGCAGTATTTT
TRBV30	-	12	TRBJ1-1	-	CAWIVTGSEAFF	TGTGCCTGGATCGTGACGGGCTCTGAAGCTTTCTTT
TRBV6-1	-	13	TRBJ1-5	-	CASSERPGQPQHF	TGTGCCAGCAGTGAACGACCCGGTCAGCCCCAGCATTTT
TRBV5-4	-	15	TRBJ2-1	TRBD2	CASEARLAGDNEQFF	TGTGCCAGCGAGGCGAGACTAGCGGGAGATAATGAGCAGTTCTTC
TRBV28	once	15	TRBJ2-1	-	CASSWDQSSYNEQFF	TGTGCCAGCAGTTGGGACCAGAGCTCCTACAATGAGCAGTTCTTC
TRBV11-2	-	14	TRBJ1-1	-	CASSLYIDGTEAFF	TGTGCCAGCAGCTTGTACATTGATGGGACTGAAGCTTTCTTT
TRBV19	-	15	TRBJ2-7	TRBD2	CASSMMREGTYEQYF	TGTGCCAGTAGTATGATGCGGGAGGGTACCTACGAGCAGTACTTC
TRBV19	-	13	TRBJ2-1	TRBD2	CASSIPGGNEQFF	TGTGCCAGTAGTATTCCGGGGGGTAATGAGCAGTTCTTC
TRBV19	-	13	TRBJ1-1	TRBD1	CASRGQGRTEAFF	TGTGCCAGTAGAGGACAGGGCAGGACTGAAGCTTTCTTT
TRBV9	few	16	TRBJ2-2	TRBD2	CASSVRLSGGTGELFF	TGTGCCAGCAGCGTCCGCCTTTCGGGAGGAACCGGGGAGCTGTTTTTT
TRBV18	-	16	TRBJ1-5	TRBD1	CASSPQGTDSNQPQHF	TGTGCCAGCTCACCGCAAGGGACAGATAGCAATCAGCCCCAGCATTTT
TRBV7-3	-	15	TRBJ2-3	TRBD2	CASSPQRDSTDTQYF	TGTGCCAGCAGCCCTCAGCGGGACTCCACAGATACGCAGTATTTT